This T cell receptor beta chain was identified during a study of graft-versus-host responses after intestinal transplantation. Across the whole study: Anti-thymocyte globulin induction was given to all recipients, followed by tacrolimus and steroids for around 3 years.

V dropped 11 bases and J dropped 6 bases, with 14 bases sitting between them. The CDR3 has 12 amino acids. Germline V gene lookup returns CDR1 MNHEY and CDR2 SMNVEV (reference sequence). This table comes from immunoSEQ multiplex PCR, and its TCRdb copy is limited to in-frame clones, with some not included. The repertoire holds approximately 20,000 clones, with roughly 86% as singletons. Study outcomes and limitations: Individuals carrying graft-donor T cell macrochimerism showed high graft-versus-host to host-versus-graft clonal ratios in allografts.

To note about this clone: Its cognate antigen is unknown.

Here the sequenced sample was bone marrow, taken roughly 130 days after transplant. The rearrangement uses TRBV27 and TRBJ1-5; D ambiguous. The receptor's source is a human patient who received an intestinal transplant, so some T cells may come from the graft donor. The CDR3 sequence is CASKTGGQPQHF. DNA of the CDR3: TGTGCCTCCAAAACCGGAGGTCAGCCCCAGCATTTT.